A selection of T cell receptor beta chains follows, all from one sample in a study of tumor-infiltrating lymphocytes in primary liver carcinoma. TCRdb used MiXCR to reprocess the multiplex PCR reads, holding one entry per CDR3 protein. The table includes 80,000 or so distinct CDR3 sequences, about two thirds detected once. The material sequenced was liver tumor tissue from sampling region 4. These receptor sequences come from a woman aged 55-75 years with primary liver carcinoma and hepatitis B virus infection. Both conserved end residues are part of each CDR3. D genes are given only for firm matches. For some rows the clone size is stated as once, few or many, or as a class when expanded; others skip it.

d_call j_call v_call clone_size cdr3_aa cdr3_nt
TRBD1 TRBJ1-2 TRBV6-5 many CASRGQGVYGYTF TGTGCCAGCAGGGGACAGGGCGTCTATGGCTACACCTTC
TRBD2 TRBJ2-1 TRBV29-1 NA CSVPPLAGGPSAVYEQFF TGCAGCGTTCCACCCTTAGCGGGAGGGCCCTCCGCTGTTTATGAGCAATTCTTC
NA TRBJ1-1 TRBV28 few CASSLNLRGARTEAFF TGTGCCAGCAGTTTAAACCTCCGGGGGGCGCGCACTGAAGCTTTCTTT
NA TRBJ1-3 TRBV18 NA CASSPRQPRDSGNTIYF TGTGCCAGCTCACCAAGACAGCCCAGAGACTCTGGAAACACCATATATTTT
NA TRBJ1-1 TRBV11-2 medium-sized CASSPQMNTEAFF TGTGCCAGCAGCCCACAAATGAACACTGAAGCTTTCTTT
NA TRBJ2-2 TRBV11-2 NA CASSLVRTEELFF TGTGCCAGCAGCTTAGTTAGGACTGAGGAGTTGTTTTTT
TRBD1 TRBJ2-6 TRBV2 once CASGKTGGSGANVLAF TGTGCCAGCGGCAAGACAGGGGGCTCTGGGGCCAACGTCCTGGCTTTC
NA TRBJ2-7 TRBV4-1 NA CASSNLDSYERYF TGCGCCAGCAGCAACCTGGACTCCTACGAGCGGTACTTC
TRBD1 TRBJ2-1 TRBV10-3 NA CAVRTGGVMGYKEQFF TGTGCCGTCAGGACAGGGGGAGTCATGGGCTACAAAGAGCAGTTCTTC
NA TRBJ1-5 TRBV10-2 many CASRGDGDNQPQHF TGCGCCAGCAGGGGGGACGGAGACAATCAGCCCCAGCATTTT
NA TRBJ1-6 TRBV10-3 NA CAISESNTGSGSSLHF TGCGCCATCAGTGAGTCCAACACAGGGTCGGGCTCATCCCTCCACTTT
NA TRBJ2-1 TRBV6-5 NA CASSPGLFRNEQFF TGTGCAAGCAGTCCGGGACTCTTTAGGAATGAGCAGTTCTTC
NA TRBJ2-1 TRBV4-1 NA CASSRASVSYNEQLF TGCGCCAGCAGCAGGGCTAGCGTCTCATACAATGAGCAGCTCTTC
TRBD1 TRBJ2-3 TRBV29-1 many CSVKQGNGGDTQYF TGCAGCGTCAAACAGGGGAATGGAGGAGATACGCAGTATTTT
TRBD1 TRBJ2-1 TRBV6-4 many CASSDSDRREQFF TGTGCCAGCAGTGACTCGGACAGGCGAGAGCAGTTCTTC
NA TRBJ2-4 TRBV6-9 once CARELVGIPKNIQYF TGTGCCCGAGAACTAGTGGGAATACCCAAAAACATTCAGTACTTC
NA TRBJ1-6 TRBV10-3 NA CDISESNTGSDSPLHF TGTGACATCAGTGAGTCCAACACAGGGTCGGACTCACCCCTCCACTTT
TRBD2 TRBJ2-7 TRBV2 NA CASSGGLAGGLAYEQYF TGTGCCAGCAGTGGGGGACTAGCGGGAGGGCTCGCCTACGAGCAGTACTTC
TRBD2 TRBJ2-2 TRBV12-3/TRBV12-4 once CASRSPTSGKTGELFF TGCGCCAGCAGGAGTCCGACTAGCGGGAAGACCGGGGAGCTGTTTTTT
TRBD1 TRBJ1-1 TRBV12-3/TRBV12-4 many CASSWGQEEAFF TGTGCCAGCAGCTGGGGACAGGAGGAAGCTTTCTTT
NA TRBJ1-1 TRBV2 NA CASSGQPMNTEAFF TGTGCCAGCAGCGGACAGCCGATGAACACTGAAGCTTTCTTT
NA TRBJ1-6 TRBV9 NA CASSTGWSSSYNSPLHF TGTGCCAGCAGCACTGGGTGGTCGAGCTCCTATAATTCACCCCTCCACTTT
NA TRBJ1-1 TRBV4-2 NA CASSQNTEAFF TGTGCCAGCAGCCAGAACACTGAAGCTTTCTTT
NA TRBJ2-7 TRBV12-3/TRBV12-4 NA CASSSSGLQGSKRYF TGTGCCAGTAGTTCCTCGGGACTCCAGGGATCGAAGCGGTACTTC
NA TRBJ2-3 TRBV6-2/TRBV6-3 once CASRPGTDTQYF TGTGCCAGCAGGCCCGGCACAGATACGCAGTATTTT
TRBD2 TRBJ2-2 TRBV29-1 NA CIVEGTSLTGELFF TGCATCGTTGAAGGGACTAGCCTGACAGGGGAGCTGTTTTTT
NA TRBJ2-5 TRBV4-1 NA CASSQDLVDWETQYF TGCGCCAGCAGTCAAGATTTGGTGGATTGGGAGACCCAGTACTTC
TRBD1 TRBJ1-1 TRBV11-3 NA CDSNLRGLITETDTEAFF TGTGACAGCAACCTCAGGGGGCTTATAACGGAAACGGACACTGAAGCTTTCTTT
NA TRBJ2-1 TRBV30 NA CAWSKNGPYNEQFF TGTGCCTGGAGTAAGAACGGACCCTACAATGAGCAGTTCTTC
TRBD1 TRBJ1-5 TRBV6-6 NA CVSSRDRINQSQHF TGTGTCAGCAGTCGGGACAGAATCAATCAGTCCCAGCATTTT